This T cell receptor (beta chain) stems from a study of blood T cell repertoires in COVID-19. In the study overall: Material from acute and convalescent COVID-19 was sourced from the United States, Italy and Spain. PBMCs, B-cell-depleted T cells, or T cells were the source of the cDNA or gDNA that made up the material.

To note about this clone: Other DNA sequences in this specimen translate into the identical CDR3.

As handled by the study authors: By means of reference gene primer amplification, nucleated cell counts were estimated. Libraries were prepared by immunoSEQ multiplex PCR; TCRdb keeps only in-frame clonotypes and omits some of them. V and J calls and clone size are copied from that table; D and trimming were computed from the DNA. The data contain a few hundred thousand clones, about 88% of them seen just once; the ten biggest clones take up 3%. Germline trimming cut 4 bases from V and 7 bases from J; bases unmatched to any gene: 7. Germline loops: CDR1 SGHNT, CDR2 YYREEE (reference sequence). The CDR3 spans 14 residues.

This receptor was identified in a man aged 60 to 69 with acute or convalescent COVID-19. The sequenced sample consisted of peripheral blood. This chain links TRBV5-4 with TRBJ1-4; 7 bases match TRBD1. This chain's CDR3 is CASSRTGEGEKLFF. In DNA, the CDR3 is TGTGCCAGCAGCCGTACAGGGGAAGGTGAAAAACTGTTTTTT.